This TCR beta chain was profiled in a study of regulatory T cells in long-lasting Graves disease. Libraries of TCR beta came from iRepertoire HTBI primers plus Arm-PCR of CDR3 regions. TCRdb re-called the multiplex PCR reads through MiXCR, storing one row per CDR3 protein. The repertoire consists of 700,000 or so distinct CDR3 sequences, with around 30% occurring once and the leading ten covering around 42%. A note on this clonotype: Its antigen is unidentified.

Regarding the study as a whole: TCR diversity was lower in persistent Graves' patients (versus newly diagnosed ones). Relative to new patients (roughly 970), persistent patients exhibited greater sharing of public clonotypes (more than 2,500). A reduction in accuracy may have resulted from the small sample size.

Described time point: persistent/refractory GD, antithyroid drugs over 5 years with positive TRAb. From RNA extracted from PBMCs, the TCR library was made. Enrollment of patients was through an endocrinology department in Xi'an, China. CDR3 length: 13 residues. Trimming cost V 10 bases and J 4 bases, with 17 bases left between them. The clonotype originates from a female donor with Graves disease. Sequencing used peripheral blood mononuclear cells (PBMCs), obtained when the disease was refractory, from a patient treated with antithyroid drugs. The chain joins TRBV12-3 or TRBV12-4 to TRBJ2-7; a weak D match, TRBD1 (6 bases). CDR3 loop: CATRGGERYEQYF. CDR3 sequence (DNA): TGTGCCACCAGAGGGGGAGAACGATACGAGCAGTACTTC.